This entry lists 9 T cell receptor beta chains sequenced from one sample in a study of technical replicates of blood from a handful of donors. The method was immunoSEQ multiplex PCR; TCRdb's version includes in-frame clones alone and lacks a portion of them. The profile shows some 68,000 clones, 92% of them singletons. Sequenced: T cells isolated from PBMCs. All receptors derive from a human donor in good health.

V usage is TRBV19 and J usage is TRBJ2-7, with D possibly being TRBD1 (5 bases). Trimming took 5 bases from V and 0 from J, leaving 11 bases between them. This CDR3 is 14 amino acids long. Germline assignment: CDR1 LNHDA and CDR2 SQIVND (reference sequence). The CDR3 region is CASSGQISSYEQYF. CDR3 nucleotides: TGTGCCAGTAGTGGACAAATAAGCTCCTACGAGCAGTACTTC.

The chain combines TRBV6-4 with TRBJ2-1; 7 nucleotides line up with TRBD2. Germline CDR1 is MRHNA and CDR2 is SNTAGT. The CDR3 runs 14 residues. The V segment lost 3 bases and the J segment 3 bases; nucleotides outside the gene matches: 2. The CDR3 loop reads CASSELADYNEQFF. The CDR3 nucleotides are TGTGCCAGCAGTGAGCTAGCGGACTACAATGAGCAGTTCTTC.

The chain couples TRBV7-9 to TRBJ2-1, with a possible D match to TRBD2 (5 bases). Germline loops: CDR1 SEHNR, CDR2 FQNEAQ (reference sequence). This CDR3 contains 15 residues. Trimming removed 2 bases from V and 1 base from J, with 9 bases in between. The chain's CDR3 is CASSLLLGSYNEQFF. The DNA of the CDR3 is TGTGCCAGCAGCTTACTACTAGGATCCTACAATGAGCAGTTCTTC.

The chain links TRBV6-6 to TRBJ2-5, with TRBD2 matching 15 bases. CDR3 length: 15 residues. The germline gives CDR1 MNHNY, CDR2 SVGAGI (reference sequence). With 7 bases clipped from V and 3 bases from J, the junction kept 3 bases outside the gene matches. This CDR3 is CASKRTSGREETQYF. The DNA of the CDR3 is TGTGCCAGCAAGAGGACTAGCGGGAGGGAAGAGACCCAGTACTTC.

This chain joins TRBV6-5 and TRBJ2-7, with 9 bases identical to TRBD2. From germline, CDR1 is MNHEY and CDR2 SVGAGI. J lost 6 bases, V lost 7 bases, and 10 bases had no gene match. This CDR3 has 14 amino acids. CDR3 nucleotide sequence: TGTGCCAGCATCAGCGGGAGGCCCCCTCTCGAGCAGTACTTC. It is translated as CASISGRPPLEQYF.

The chain is built from TRBV29-1 and TRBJ1-2; D gene ambiguous. Germline V gene lookup returns CDR1 SQVTM and CDR2 ANQGSEA. CDR3 length equals 12 residues. Trimming stripped 4 bases from V and 2 bases from J, with 8 bases between. CDR3 DNA sequence: TGCAGCGTTGCACAGTCAAACTATGGCTACACCTTC. Protein: CSVAQSNYGYTF.

The chain has TRBV5-1 and TRBJ2-2; the D is unclear. The germline CDR1 and CDR2 sequences are SGHRS and YFSETQ. This CDR3 is 15 amino acids long. Deletions cut 3 bases from V and 4 bases from J, with 13 bases between. The CDR3 coding sequence is TGCGCCAGCAGCTCTTTGGCGGAAACCACCGGGGAGCTGTTTTTT. Translating gives CASSSLAETTGELFF.

The V gene is TRBV18, the J gene TRBJ2-1, with 9 bases lining up with TRBD2. CDR1 is KGHSH, CDR2 LQKENI, per germline. The CDR3 has 15 residues. Trimming removed 6 bases from V and 2 bases from J; junction bases left unmatched: 5. The CDR3 region is CASSPTSGTYNEQFF. CDR3 DNA: TGTGCCAGCTCTCCGACTAGCGGCACCTACAATGAGCAGTTCTTC.

The V gene is TRBV25-1, the J gene TRBJ1-1; D call uncertain. CDR3 length: 12 amino acids. V gave up 2 bases and J gave up 1 base, with 2 bases separating them. Per the germline V gene, CDR1 is MGHDK and CDR2 is SYGVNS. CDR3 sequence reads: CASSEQNTEAFF. CDR3 sequence (DNA): TGTGCCAGCAGTGAACAGAACACTGAAGCTTTCTTT.